The rows below give T cell receptor beta chains drawn from one sample of a study of lymphopenia after photon versus proton radiotherapy. Method: immunoSEQ multiplex PCR; TCRdb's copy keeps in-frame clones and lacks some. The table includes around 62,000 clones, around 84% detected once. Sequencing used peripheral blood, obtained from a patient treated with proton-based radiotherapy. Receptors originate from a man in his sixties with pancreatic cancer. CDR3s include the opening cysteine and the closing phenylalanine or tryptophan. Fields, in order: D gene, J gene, V gene, clone size, CDR3 length, CDR3 protein, CDR3 DNA. A D gene is named only where the DNA matches it firmly. Clone size is not always given. Where it is, it says once, few, many or a class for expanded clones.

D gene: NA; J gene: TRBJ2-7; V gene: TRBV6-6; clone size: NA; CDR3 length: 8; CDR3 protein: CATYEQYF; CDR3 DNA: TGTGCCACTTACGAGCAGTACTTC
D gene: NA; J gene: TRBJ1-5; V gene: TRBV28; clone size: once; CDR3 length: 12; CDR3 protein: CAGNRDNQPQHF; CDR3 DNA: TGTGCCGGAAACCGGGACAACCAGCCCCAGCATTTT
D gene: NA; J gene: TRBJ2-6; V gene: TRBV19; clone size: NA; CDR3 length: 15; CDR3 protein: CASIDSIPGANVLTF; CDR3 DNA: TGTGCCAGTATAGATTCGATTCCCGGGGCCAACGTCCTGACTTTC
D gene: NA; J gene: TRBJ2-5; V gene: TRBV14; clone size: NA; CDR3 length: 15; CDR3 protein: CASSQEAGSRETQYF; CDR3 DNA: TGTGCCAGCAGCCAAGAGGCCGGGAGTCGGGAGACCCAGTACTTC
D gene: TRBD1; J gene: TRBJ1-3; V gene: TRBV5-1; clone size: NA; CDR3 length: 16; CDR3 protein: CASSPLGTGSGNTIYF; CDR3 DNA: TGCGCCAGCAGCCCGCTAGGGACAGGGTCCGGAAACACCATATATTTT
D gene: NA; J gene: TRBJ2-1; V gene: TRBV7-9; clone size: NA; CDR3 length: 16; CDR3 protein: CASSPVRSRGTGEQFF; CDR3 DNA: TGTGCCAGCAGTCCGGTACGCTCGCGTGGCACAGGTGAGCAGTTCTTC
D gene: TRBD1; J gene: TRBJ1-4; V gene: TRBV28; clone size: NA; CDR3 length: 14; CDR3 protein: CASRGDRGGEKLFF; CDR3 DNA: TGTGCCAGCAGAGGGGACAGGGGGGGTGAAAAACTGTTTTTT
D gene: TRBD2; J gene: TRBJ2-1; V gene: TRBV11-3; clone size: NA; CDR3 length: 15; CDR3 protein: CASSLDLAGGREQFF; CDR3 DNA: TGTGCCAGCAGCTTAGATCTGGCGGGAGGTCGCGAGCAGTTCTTC
D gene: NA; J gene: TRBJ2-7; V gene: TRBV5-5; clone size: once; CDR3 length: 15; CDR3 protein: CASSLGQPRSYEQYF; CDR3 DNA: TGTGCCAGCAGCTTAGGACAGCCTAGATCCTACGAGCAGTACTTC
D gene: NA; J gene: TRBJ1-2; V gene: TRBV2; clone size: NA; CDR3 length: 15; CDR3 protein: CASRVDETGKWGYTF; CDR3 DNA: TGTGCCAGCAGGGTCGATGAAACCGGCAAGTGGGGCTACACCTTC
D gene: NA; J gene: TRBJ2-1; V gene: TRBV27; clone size: NA; CDR3 length: 16; CDR3 protein: CASASGISSPQNEQFF; CDR3 DNA: TGTGCCAGCGCTTCTGGGATTTCCTCCCCCCAAAATGAGCAGTTCTTC
D gene: NA; J gene: TRBJ2-7; V gene: TRBV11-2; clone size: NA; CDR3 length: 16; CDR3 protein: CASSKRGTSGLGEQYF; CDR3 DNA: TGTGCCAGCAGCAAGCGTGGAACCAGCGGGCTGGGTGAGCAGTACTTC
D gene: TRBD1; J gene: TRBJ1-2; V gene: TRBV28; clone size: NA; CDR3 length: 15; CDR3 protein: CASSRTGAEGYGYTF; CDR3 DNA: TGTGCCAGCAGCCGGACAGGCGCAGAGGGCTATGGCTACACCTTC
D gene: NA; J gene: TRBJ2-7; V gene: TRBV12-2; clone size: NA; CDR3 length: 15; CDR3 protein: CASRLMRQVSYEQYF; CDR3 DNA: TGTGCAAGTCGCTTAATGAGACAGGTCTCCTACGAGCAGTACTTC
D gene: TRBD2; J gene: TRBJ2-3; V gene: TRBV28; clone size: once; CDR3 length: 17; CDR3 protein: CASSSGLAGVNTDTQYF; CDR3 DNA: TGTGCCAGCAGTTCCGGACTAGCGGGAGTGAACACAGATACGCAGTATTTT
D gene: NA; J gene: TRBJ2-5; V gene: TRBV5-1; clone size: few; CDR3 length: 13; CDR3 protein: CASSPSPLETQYF; CDR3 DNA: TGCGCCAGCAGCCCCTCCCCGTTGGAGACCCAGTACTTC